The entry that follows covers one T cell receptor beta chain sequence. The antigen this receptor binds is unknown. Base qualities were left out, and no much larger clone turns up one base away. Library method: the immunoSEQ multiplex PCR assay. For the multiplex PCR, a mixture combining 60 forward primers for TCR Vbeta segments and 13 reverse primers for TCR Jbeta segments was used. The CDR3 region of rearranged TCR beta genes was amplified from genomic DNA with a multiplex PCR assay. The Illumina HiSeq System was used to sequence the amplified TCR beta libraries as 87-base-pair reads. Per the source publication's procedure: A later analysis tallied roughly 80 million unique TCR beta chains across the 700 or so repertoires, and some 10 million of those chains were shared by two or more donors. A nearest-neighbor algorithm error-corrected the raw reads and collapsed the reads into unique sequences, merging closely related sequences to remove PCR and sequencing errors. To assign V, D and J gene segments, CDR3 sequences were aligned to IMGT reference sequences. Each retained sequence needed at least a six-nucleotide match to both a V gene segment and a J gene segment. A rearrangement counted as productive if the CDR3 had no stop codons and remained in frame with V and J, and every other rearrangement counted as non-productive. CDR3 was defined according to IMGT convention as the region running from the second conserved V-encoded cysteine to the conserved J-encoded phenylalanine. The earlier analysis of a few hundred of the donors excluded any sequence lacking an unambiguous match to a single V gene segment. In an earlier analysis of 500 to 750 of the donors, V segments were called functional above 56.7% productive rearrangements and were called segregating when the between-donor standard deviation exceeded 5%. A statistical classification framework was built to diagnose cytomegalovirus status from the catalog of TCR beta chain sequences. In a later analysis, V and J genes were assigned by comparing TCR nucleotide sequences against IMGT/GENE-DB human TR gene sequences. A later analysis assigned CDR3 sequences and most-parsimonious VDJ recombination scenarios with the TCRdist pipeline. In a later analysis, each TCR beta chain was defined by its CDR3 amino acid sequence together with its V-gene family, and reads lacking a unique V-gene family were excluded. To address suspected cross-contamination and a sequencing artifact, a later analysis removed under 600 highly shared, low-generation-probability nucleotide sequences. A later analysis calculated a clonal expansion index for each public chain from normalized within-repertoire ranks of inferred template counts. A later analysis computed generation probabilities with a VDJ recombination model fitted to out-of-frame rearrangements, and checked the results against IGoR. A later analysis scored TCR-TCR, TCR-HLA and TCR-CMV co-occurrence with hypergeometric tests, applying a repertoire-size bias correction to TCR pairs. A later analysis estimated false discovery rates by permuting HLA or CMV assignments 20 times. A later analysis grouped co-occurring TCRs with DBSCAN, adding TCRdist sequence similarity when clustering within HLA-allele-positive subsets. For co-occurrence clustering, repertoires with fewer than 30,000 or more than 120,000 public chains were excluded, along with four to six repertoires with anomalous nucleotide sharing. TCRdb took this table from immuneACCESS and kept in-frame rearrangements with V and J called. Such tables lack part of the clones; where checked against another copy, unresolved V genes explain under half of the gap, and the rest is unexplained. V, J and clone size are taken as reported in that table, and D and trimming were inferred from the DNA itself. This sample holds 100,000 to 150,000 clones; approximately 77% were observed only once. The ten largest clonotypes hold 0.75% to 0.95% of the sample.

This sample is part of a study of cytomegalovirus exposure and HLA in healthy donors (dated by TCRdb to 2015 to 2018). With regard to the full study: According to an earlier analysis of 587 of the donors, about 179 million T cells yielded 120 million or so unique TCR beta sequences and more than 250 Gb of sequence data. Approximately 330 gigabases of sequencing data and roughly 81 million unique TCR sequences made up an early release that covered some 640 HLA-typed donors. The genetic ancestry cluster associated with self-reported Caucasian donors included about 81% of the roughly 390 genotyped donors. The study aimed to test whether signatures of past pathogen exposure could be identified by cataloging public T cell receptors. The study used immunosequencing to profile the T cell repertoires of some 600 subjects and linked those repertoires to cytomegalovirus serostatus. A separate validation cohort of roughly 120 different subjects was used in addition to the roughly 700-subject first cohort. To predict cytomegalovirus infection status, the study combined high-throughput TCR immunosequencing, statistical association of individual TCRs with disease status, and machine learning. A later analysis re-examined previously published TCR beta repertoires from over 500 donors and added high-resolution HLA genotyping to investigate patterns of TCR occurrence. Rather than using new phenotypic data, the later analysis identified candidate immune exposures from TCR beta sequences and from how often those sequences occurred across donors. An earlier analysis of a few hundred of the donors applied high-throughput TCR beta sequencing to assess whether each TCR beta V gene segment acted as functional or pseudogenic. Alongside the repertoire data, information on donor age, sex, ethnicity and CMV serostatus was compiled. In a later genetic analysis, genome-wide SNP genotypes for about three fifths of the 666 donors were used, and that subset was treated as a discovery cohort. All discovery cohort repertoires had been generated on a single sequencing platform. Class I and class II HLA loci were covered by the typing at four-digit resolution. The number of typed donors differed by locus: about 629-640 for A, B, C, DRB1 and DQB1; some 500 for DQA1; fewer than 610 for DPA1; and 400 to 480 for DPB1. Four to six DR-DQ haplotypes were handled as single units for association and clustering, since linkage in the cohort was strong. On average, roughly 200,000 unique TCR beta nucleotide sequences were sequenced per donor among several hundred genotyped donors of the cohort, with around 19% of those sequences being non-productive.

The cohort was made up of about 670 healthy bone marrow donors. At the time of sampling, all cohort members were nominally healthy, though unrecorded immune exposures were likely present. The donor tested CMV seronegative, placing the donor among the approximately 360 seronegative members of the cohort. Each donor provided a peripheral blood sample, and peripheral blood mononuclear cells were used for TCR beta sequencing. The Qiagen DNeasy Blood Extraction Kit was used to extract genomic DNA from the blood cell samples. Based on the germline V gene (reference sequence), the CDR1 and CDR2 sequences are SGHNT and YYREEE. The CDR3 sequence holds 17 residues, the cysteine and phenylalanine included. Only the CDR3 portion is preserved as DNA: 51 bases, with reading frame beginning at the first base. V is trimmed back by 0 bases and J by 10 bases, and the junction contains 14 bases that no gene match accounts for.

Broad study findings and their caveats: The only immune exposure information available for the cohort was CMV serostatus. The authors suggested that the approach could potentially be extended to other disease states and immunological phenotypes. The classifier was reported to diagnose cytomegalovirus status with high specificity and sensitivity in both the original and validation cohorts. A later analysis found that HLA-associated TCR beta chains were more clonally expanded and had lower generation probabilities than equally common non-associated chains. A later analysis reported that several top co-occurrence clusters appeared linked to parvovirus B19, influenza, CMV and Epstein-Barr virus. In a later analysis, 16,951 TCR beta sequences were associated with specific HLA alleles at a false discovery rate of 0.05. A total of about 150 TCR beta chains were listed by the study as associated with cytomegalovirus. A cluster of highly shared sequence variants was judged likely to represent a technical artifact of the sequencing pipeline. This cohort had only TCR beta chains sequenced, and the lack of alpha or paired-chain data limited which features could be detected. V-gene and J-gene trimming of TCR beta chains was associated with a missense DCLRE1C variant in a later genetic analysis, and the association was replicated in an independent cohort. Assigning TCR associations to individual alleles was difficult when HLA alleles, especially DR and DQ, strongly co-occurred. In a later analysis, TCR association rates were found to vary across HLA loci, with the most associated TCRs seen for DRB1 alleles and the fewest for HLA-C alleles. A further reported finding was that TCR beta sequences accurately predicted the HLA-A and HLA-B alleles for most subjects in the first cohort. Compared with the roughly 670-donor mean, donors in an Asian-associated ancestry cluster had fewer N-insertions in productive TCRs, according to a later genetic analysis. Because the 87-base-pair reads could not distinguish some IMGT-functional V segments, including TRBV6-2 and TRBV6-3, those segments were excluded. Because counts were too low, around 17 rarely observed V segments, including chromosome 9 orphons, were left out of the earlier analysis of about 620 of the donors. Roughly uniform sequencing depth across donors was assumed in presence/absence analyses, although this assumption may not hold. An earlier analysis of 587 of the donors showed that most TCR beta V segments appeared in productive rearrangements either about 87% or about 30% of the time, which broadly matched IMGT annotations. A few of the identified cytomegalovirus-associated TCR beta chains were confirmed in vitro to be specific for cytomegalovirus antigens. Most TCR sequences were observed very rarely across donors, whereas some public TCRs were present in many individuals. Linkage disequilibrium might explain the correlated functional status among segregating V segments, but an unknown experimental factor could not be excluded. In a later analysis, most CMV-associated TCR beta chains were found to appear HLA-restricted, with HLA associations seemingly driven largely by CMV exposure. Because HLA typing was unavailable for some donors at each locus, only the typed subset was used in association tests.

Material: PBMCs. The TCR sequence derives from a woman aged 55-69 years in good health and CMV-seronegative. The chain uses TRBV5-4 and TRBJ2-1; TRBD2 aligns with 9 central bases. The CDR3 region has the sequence CASSLASRRGGQREQFF. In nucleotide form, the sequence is TGTGCCAGCAGCTTGGCTTCAAGGCGGGGGGGCCAGCGGGAGCAGTTCTTC.